The next 26 T cell receptor beta chains were all read from a single sample in a study of response to subunit inactivated influenza vaccine. TCRdb independently ran MiXCR on the RT-PCR reads; one entry per CDR3 protein. The repertoire holds 750,000 to 850,000 distinct CDR3 sequences, with less than 20% as singletons. This specimen was PBMCs from blood, taken 5 days after vaccination. All receptors come from a man aged 50 to 59 who received an inactivated influenza vaccine.

The J gene is TRBJ2-4, the V gene TRBV5-1; D uncertain. V gave up 4 bases and J gave up 1 base, with 21 bases separating them. CDR3 length equals 18 residues. Germline values: CDR1 SGHRS, CDR2 YFSETQ. This chain's CDR3 is CASSRQPHSTQAKNIQYF. The DNA for the CDR3 is TGCGCCAGCAGCCGGCAACCCCACTCGACACAGGCCAAAAACATTCAGTACTTC.

V gene TRBV28 combines with J gene TRBJ1-5, with TRBD1 matching 7 bases. Per the germline V gene, CDR1 is MDHEN and CDR2 is SYDVKM. The CDR3 sequence is 17 residues long. With V trimmed by 4 bases and J by 0 bases, 9 bases remained unmatched. In DNA, the CDR3 is TGTGCCAGCAGTTACAGGGGACGGCCGTATAGCAATCAGCCCCAGCATTTT. Encoded protein: CASSYRGRPYSNQPQHF.

This clonotype was counted only a few times. V and J are TRBV6-6 and TRBJ2-3; D not certain. Germline lookup yields CDR1 MNHNY and CDR2 SVGAGI (reference sequence). V was cut by 6 bases and J by 11 bases, with 18 bases left in between. There are 13 residues in the CDR3. CDR3: CASSTPRSTEQYF. The CDR3 region has the DNA TGTGCCAGCAGCACCCCTCGTAGCACCGAGCAGTATTTT.

This clonotype was picked up a small number of times. This chain connects TRBV19 to TRBJ1-6; no clear D. Trimming pared 6 bases from V and 9 bases from J, leaving 12 bases between. This CDR3 region has 13 residues. Germline V gene sequence: CDR1 LNHDA, CDR2 SQIVND (reference sequence). CDR3 sequence (DNA): TGTGCCAGTAGATCAGGAAAGAGTTCACCCCTCCACTTT. Translating it yields CASRSGKSSPLHF.

The CDR3 coding sequence is TGTGCCTGGAGTCCCGATGGTCGGGTGTACGAGCAGTACTTC. It encodes CAWSPDGRVYEQYF. The chain carries TRBV30 and TRBJ2-7; unclear D gene. CDR3 length: 14 residues. The germline V and J ends were trimmed by 2 bases and 4 bases, with 15 bases remaining between them. Germline-derived CDR1 and CDR2 are GTSNPN and SVGIG (reference sequence).

This clonotype has at least ten counts. This chain connects TRBV5-1 to TRBJ1-6; possibly TRBD1 for D (6 bases). Between the trimmed V and J ends, which lost 0 bases and 8 bases, there was a span of 12 bases. Germline CDR1 is SGHRS and CDR2 is YFSETQ. This CDR3 region has 15 residues. The CDR3 is CASSLAGGDYSPLHF. CDR3 coding DNA: TGCGCCAGCAGCTTGGCGGGGGGCGACTATTCACCCCTCCACTTT.

This clonotype was found a few times. The chain has TRBV20-1 and TRBJ2-7; 12 positions match TRBD2. V gave up 3 bases and J gave up 10 bases; unmatched junction bases: 10. The germline CDR1 and CDR2 sequences are DFQATT and SNEGSKA (reference sequence). The CDR3 loop spans 14 amino acids. The CDR3 nucleotides are TGCAGTGCTAGCATGGGTCTAGCGGGAGGGCATCAGTACTTC. It yields the protein CSASMGLAGGHQYF.

This chain uses TRBV20-1 with TRBJ2-5; D is possibly TRBD2 (6 bases). CDR3 length: 15 amino acids. Germline loops: CDR1 DFQATT, CDR2 SNEGSKA (reference sequence). V was trimmed by 5 bases and J by 1 base, leaving 17 bases between them. The CDR3 protein is CSAPGLRGFQETQYF. The CDR3 DNA follows: TGCAGTGCTCCGGGACTGAGGGGTTTCCAAGAGACCCAGTACTTC.

This clonotype has a handful of counts. The chain is built from TRBV27 and TRBJ1-1; no clear D gene. The CDR3 contains 12 residues. The germline V and J ends were trimmed by 5 bases and 7 bases, with 11 bases remaining between them. From germline, CDR1 is MNHEY and CDR2 SMNVEV (reference sequence). This chain's CDR3 is CASSLNGREAFF. The CDR3 DNA sequence: TGTGCCAGCAGTCTCAACGGGCGTGAAGCTTTCTTT.

This clonotype was observed a few times. The rearrangement joins TRBV24-1 to TRBJ2-3; TRBD1 is a possible D gene (5 bases). The germline V gene has CDR1 KGHDR and CDR2 SFDVKD. CDR3 size: 14 residues. Trimming took 6 bases from V and 0 from J, leaving 9 bases between them. The CDR3 reads CATSQGSSTDTQYF. CDR3 nucleotides: TGTGCCACCAGTCAGGGCTCTAGCACAGATACGCAGTATTTT.

The chain has TRBV7-6 and TRBJ2-1, with 10 nucleotides matching TRBD2. The CDR3 covers 15 residues. Germline values: CDR1 SGHVS, CDR2 FNYEAQ. Trimming at V came to 5 bases and at J to 2 bases, leaving 3 bases not matched to a gene. The CDR3 spells CASSTGLAAYNEQFF. As DNA, the CDR3 is TGTGCCAGCAGCACCGGACTAGCGGCCTACAATGAGCAGTTCTTC. Variable domain in full (rest from reference TRBV7-6 and TRBJ2-1): GAGVSQSPRYKVTKRGQDVALRCDPISGHVSLYWYRQALGQGPEFLTYFNYEAQQDKSGLPNDRFSAERPEGSISTLTIQRTEQRDSAMYRCASSTGLAAYNEQFFGPGTRLTVL.

The gene calls are TRBV27 and TRBJ2-3; 8 bases map to TRBD2. V lost 5 bases, J lost 3 bases, and 7 bases stayed unmatched. This CDR3 has 15 residues. Germline loops: CDR1 MNHEY, CDR2 SMNVEV (reference sequence). CDR3 in DNA: TGTGCCAGCAGTCCAACAACTAGCGGAACAGATACGCAGTATTTT. This sequence encodes CASSPTTSGTDTQYF.

This clonotype was seen a handful of times. This sequence joins TRBV27 and TRBJ2-7; D possibly corresponds to TRBD1 (6 bases). V was trimmed by 5 bases and J by 1 base, leaving 12 bases between them. The CDR3 runs to 14 residues. Germline CDR1 is MNHEY and CDR2 is SMNVEV (reference sequence). CDR3 in amino acids: CASSHDRFSYEQYF. DNA of the CDR3: TGTGCCAGCAGTCACGACAGGTTTTCCTACGAGCAGTACTTC.

The V gene is TRBV5-1, the J gene TRBJ2-3, with no clear D. V lost 0 bases, J lost 1 base, and 9 bases lay in between. Germline CDR1 reads SGHRS; CDR2 reads YFSETQ. This CDR3 is 15 amino acids long. The CDR3 DNA is TGCGCCAGCAGCTTGGGGGGATTTGGCACAGATACGCAGTATTTT. This translates into CASSLGGFGTDTQYF.

The CDR3 coding sequence is TGTGCCAGCAGTTTACAGGGGATCAGCTCCTACGAGCAGTACTTC. This encodes CASSLQGISSYEQYF. The chain recombines TRBV6-2 or TRBV6-3 with TRBJ2-7, with TRBD1 identical over 7 bases. The CDR3 has 15 amino acids. Trimming at V came to 4 bases and at J to 0 bases, leaving 6 bases not matched to a gene. Germline CDR1 is MNHEY and CDR2 is SVGEGT.

The chain recombines TRBV27 with TRBJ2-3, with 9 bases matching TRBD2. The germline V gene encodes CDR1 MNHEY and CDR2 SMNVEV (reference sequence). The length of the CDR3 is 16 residues. With V trimmed by 6 bases and J by 3 bases, 10 bases remained unmatched. The CDR3 loop reads CASRLLAGVLTDTQYF. Written as DNA, the CDR3 is TGTGCCAGCAGACTATTAGCGGGAGTATTGACAGATACGCAGTATTTT.

This clonotype was counted only a few times. The genes are TRBV7-9 and TRBJ2-1, with TRBD2 as a possible D gene (6 bases). The CDR3 is 15 amino acids. Between the trimmed V and J ends, which lost 2 bases and 8 bases, there was a span of 16 bases. CDR1 SEHNR and CDR2 FQNEAQ come from the germline V gene (reference sequence). In DNA form, the CDR3 reads TGTGCCAGCAGCTTACCTTCGGGAGTTCGGGATGAGCAGTTCTTC. This sequence encodes CASSLPSGVRDEQFF.

This clonotype was recorded many times. The V gene is TRBV12-3 or TRBV12-4, the J gene TRBJ1-2; maybe TRBD1 (6 bases). The CDR3 consists of 14 residues. V was shortened by 3 bases and J by 6 bases, with 14 bases between the two germline ends. The CDR3 DNA reads TGTGCCAGCAGTTTGGCGGGTGGGGGCGATGGCTACACCTTC. It codes for CASSLAGGGDGYTF.

The chain is built from TRBV12-3 or TRBV12-4 and TRBJ2-2; 7 positions match TRBD2. Trimming took 4 bases from V and 10 from J; bases not matched to a gene: 12. CDR3 size: 15 residues. The CDR3 protein is CASSSAGTTWVELFF. The CDR3 nucleotides read TGTGCCAGCAGTTCCGCCGGGACTACATGGGTGGAGCTGTTTTTT.

V gene TRBV13 combines with J gene TRBJ1-6; TRBD1 agrees at 8 bases. This CDR3 is 16 amino acids long. V trimming: 3 bases; J trimming: 7 bases; junction bases outside the gene matches: 8. Germline V lookup: CDR1 PRHDT, CDR2 FYEKMQ (reference sequence). CDR3 protein: CASSFGGQGRNSPLHF. For the CDR3, the DNA is TGTGCCAGCAGCTTCGGAGGACAGGGACGGAATTCACCCCTCCACTTT.

This clonotype appeared a few times. J is TRBJ2-7 and V is TRBV6-1; D is possibly TRBD1 or TRBD2 (6 bases each). Germline-derived CDR1 and CDR2 are MNHNS and SASEGT. This CDR3 has 13 amino acids. Trimming cost V 6 bases and J 1 base, with 10 bases left between them. The CDR3 protein is CASRRDKSYEQYF. CDR3 bases: TGTGCCAGCAGGCGGGACAAGTCCTACGAGCAGTACTTC.

The chain carries TRBV20-1 and TRBJ2-5; D ambiguous. CDR3 length: 13 residues. Trimming took 1 base from V and 2 from J, leaving 8 bases between them. The germline V gene has CDR1 DFQATT and CDR2 SNEGSKA (reference sequence). This chain's CDR3 is CSARALRQETQYF. Here the CDR3 DNA reads TGCAGTGCTAGAGCCCTGCGACAAGAGACCCAGTACTTC.

This chain uses TRBV7-9 with TRBJ2-7; D not resolved. The CDR3 is 13 residues long. Trimming cost V 4 bases and J 7 bases, with 14 bases left between them. Germline CDR1 is SEHNR and CDR2 is FQNEAQ (reference sequence). The CDR3 region is CASSYDGPGEQYF. The CDR3 DNA reads as TGTGCCAGCAGCTATGACGGCCCTGGTGAGCAGTACTTC.

This chain links TRBV3-1 with TRBJ2-2; 9 bases map to TRBD1. In germline, CDR1 is LGHDT, CDR2 YNNKEL (reference sequence). Trimming took 4 bases from V and 3 from J; bases not matched to a gene: 9. The CDR3 is 17 residues long. The CDR3 coding sequence is TGTGCCAGCAGCCGCTATACAGGGGGCGCATACACCGGGGAGCTGTTTTTT. It translates to CASSRYTGGAYTGELFF. The variable domain in full, completed from reference TRBV3-1 and TRBJ2-2, reads DTAVSQTPKYLVTQMGNDKSIKCEQNLGHDTMYWYKQDSKKFLKIMFSYNNKELIINETVPNRFSPKSPDKAHLNLHINSLELGDSAVYFCASSRYTGGAYTGELFFGEGSRLTVL.

In its sample, this clonotype was seen a few times. This sequence joins TRBV29-1 and TRBJ2-1, with TRBD2 matching 12 bases. V trimming: 2 bases; J trimming: 7 bases; junction bases outside the gene matches: 9. This CDR3 has 16 amino acids. Germline V gives CDR1 SQVTM, CDR2 ANQGSEA. The CDR3 sequence is CSVESASGRAYNEQFF. The CDR3 nucleotides are TGCAGCGTTGAATCGGCTAGCGGGAGGGCTTATAATGAGCAGTTCTTC.

The chain combines TRBV4-2 with TRBJ2-1; TRBD1 matches at 7 bases. The CDR3 consists of 13 residues. The germline V gene encodes CDR1 LGHNA and CDR2 YNFKEQ. Trimming cost V 5 bases and J 6 bases; bases outside gene matches: 4. CDR3 sequence (DNA): TGTGCCAGCAGCAGGGGACAGCGCAATGAGCAGTTCTTC. It specifies CASSRGQRNEQFF.